A selection of T cell receptor beta chains follows, all from one sample in a study of CD8+CD57+ T cells in acquired aplastic anemia. One entry per CDR3 protein results from TCRdb running MiXCR on the reads. Of about 220,000 distinct CDR3 sequences listed, roughly 33% are singletons. Sequencing input: sorted CD4+, CD8+, or CD8+CD57+ T cells (not recorded which) from PBMCs. The source of these receptors is a human donor in good health, serving as a control. CDR3s include the opening cysteine and the closing phenylalanine or tryptophan. The D gene is left open where the match is weak. Part of the rows lack a size; the others show once, few, many or a class for expanded clones.

. | TRBJ2-2 | TRBV24-1 | . | CASGVPYTGELFF | TGTGCCAGCGGGGTCCCATACACCGGGGAGCTGTTTTTT
once | TRBJ2-2 | TRBV6-5 | . | CASSYSKGLNAGELFF | TGTGCCAGCAGTTACTCGAAGGGGCTAAACGCCGGGGAGCTGTTTTTT
many | TRBJ1-2 | TRBV5-4 | TRBD1 | CASSPQDREGGYTF | TGTGCCAGCAGCCCTCAGGACAGGGAGGGTGGCTACACCTTC
. | TRBJ2-2 | TRBV7-2 | TRBD2 | CASSLGSGIPGELFF | TGTGCCAGCAGCTTAGGTAGCGGGATCCCCGGGGAGCTGTTTTTT
many | TRBJ2-7 | TRBV20-1 | . | CSARRQENYEQYF | TGCAGTGCTAGGAGACAGGAAAACTACGAGCAGTACTTC
many | TRBJ2-7 | TRBV2 | . | CASSEFLDGSEEYF | TGTGCCAGCAGTGAATTTCTGGATGGGTCGGAGGAGTACTTC
. | TRBJ2-7 | TRBV25-1 | TRBD1 | CASTPGQGTYEQYF | TGTGCCAGCACCCCGGGACAGGGGACCTACGAGCAGTACTTC
. | TRBJ2-7 | TRBV7-6 | TRBD2 | CASSLPSRGSFHEQYF | TGTGCCAGCAGCTTACCTTCTCGCGGGAGCTTCCACGAGCAGTACTTC
few | TRBJ2-5 | TRBV27 | . | CASSLSIELGATQYF | TGTGCCAGCAGTTTATCGATAGAACTAGGAGCGACCCAGTACTTC
. | TRBJ1-1 | TRBV20-1 | . | CSASGTRAGTPNGMNTEAFF | TGCAGTGCTAGTGGGACCCGCGCGGGGACTCCCAATGGTATGAACACTGAAGCTTTCTTT
many | TRBJ1-4 | TRBV15 | . | CATSSLRRDNEKLFF | TGTGCCACCAGCAGCCTGAGGAGGGATAATGAAAAACTGTTTTTT
few | TRBJ2-7 | TRBV3-1 | . | CASSQMPTTSYEQYF | TGTGCCAGCAGCCAAATGCCTACTACGTCCTACGAGCAGTACTTC
few | TRBJ1-3 | TRBV25-1 | . | CASRGDPGAGNTIYF | TGTGCCAGCAGGGGGGATCCGGGGGCTGGAAACACCATATATTTT
. | TRBJ1-2 | TRBV25-1 | . | CASSEFTGPVYGYTF | TGTGCCAGCAGTGAATTTACAGGGCCGGTCTATGGCTACACCTTC
few | TRBJ2-7 | TRBV2 | TRBD2 | CASSQDGLAGDYEQYF | TGTGCCAGCAGCCAAGATGGCCTAGCGGGGGACTACGAGCAGTACTTC
. | TRBJ2-3 | TRBV5-1 | . | CASSSERGTDTQYF | TGCGCCAGCAGCTCTGAGCGAGGCACAGATACGCAGTATTTT
. | TRBJ1-3 | TRBV5-1 | . | CASSSLGPSSGNTIYF | TGCGCCAGCAGCTCTCTGGGACCGTCCTCTGGAAACACCATATATTTT
. | TRBJ1-2 | TRBV19 | . | CASSIKGSGYGYTF | TGTGCCAGTAGTATTAAAGGGTCAGGCTATGGCTACACCTTC
. | TRBJ2-5 | TRBV6-1 | . | CATSITGAGQETQYF | TGTGCCACCAGCATCACCGGGGCGGGTCAAGAGACCCAGTACTTC
. | TRBJ2-5 | TRBV5-1 | TRBD1 | CPSSLNPGQGQETQYF | TGCCCCAGCAGCTTGAACCCGGGACAGGGCCAAGAGACCCAGTACTTC
few | TRBJ1-1 | TRBV6-5 | . | CASGSGGWDTEAFF | TGTGCCAGCGGTTCTGGGGGCTGGGACACTGAAGCTTTCTTT
. | TRBJ1-6 | TRBV7-2 | . | CASRKLVESPLHF | TGTGCCAGCAGGAAGCTTGTAGAGTCACCCCTCCACTTT
. | TRBJ1-2 | TRBV19 | TRBD1 | CASSLTGEMNYGYTF | TGTGCCAGTAGTTTAACAGGGGAAATGAACTATGGCTACACCTTC
. | TRBJ1-2 | TRBV29-1 | TRBD1 | CSVSTGDYGYTF | TGCAGCGTTTCGACAGGGGACTATGGCTACACCTTC
many | TRBJ1-2 | TRBV6-5 | TRBD1 | CASSYSDRNYGYTF | TGTGCCAGCAGTTACTCGGACAGGAATTATGGCTACACCTTC
. | TRBJ1-1 | TRBV12-3/TRBV12-4 | . | CASSFLRGISTEAFF | TGTGCCAGCAGTTTTCTCCGGGGTATTTCCACTGAAGCTTTCTTT
. | TRBJ2-7 | TRBV2 | . | CASKGTYEQYF | TGTGCCAGCAAGGGGACGTACGAGCAGTACTTC
many | TRBJ2-5 | TRBV4-1 | . | CASSQDTPLLPETQYF | TGCGCCAGCAGCCAAGATACGCCCCTCCTCCCAGAGACCCAGTACTTC
many | TRBJ1-6 | TRBV5-1 | TRBD1 | CASSDSQGWSPLHF | TGCGCCAGCAGCGACTCACAGGGGTGGTCACCCCTCCACTTT
many | TRBJ1-1 | TRBV19 | . | CASSGLSHTEAFF | TGTGCCAGTAGTGGATTGAGCCACACTGAAGCTTTCTTT
. | TRBJ1-2 | TRBV7-2 | . | CASSSNNGGYTF | TGTGCCAGCAGCTCCAACAACGGTGGCTACACCTTC
. | TRBJ2-1 | TRBV11-1 | TRBD2 | CASSSGREGLGNEQFF | TGTGCCAGCAGCTCAGGACGGGAGGGCCTGGGCAATGAGCAGTTCTTC
many | TRBJ2-7 | TRBV5-1 | TRBD1 | CASSRGTGSYEQYF | TGCGCCAGCAGCAGAGGGACAGGGTCATACGAGCAGTACTTC